The 8 T cell receptor beta chains presented below share a single source sample, sequenced in a study of beta chain features in type 1 diabetes (dated by TCRdb to 2016 to 2019). The library was built by means of the immunoSEQ multiplex PCR assay. The entire isolated RNA was reverse transcribed using the High Capacity cDNA Reverse Transcription Kit, and thus expressed TCRB transcripts were sequenced. The source is immuneACCESS, and TCRdb retained only in-frame sequences with V and J called. Part of the clones is not carried over; for the studies checked, unresolved V genes explain less than half of this, and the remainder is unexplained. Across this sample there are over 150,000 clones, with about 8.1% seen only once. 0.55% to 0.75% of the sample is in the top ten clones. Sequencing input: central memory CD4+ T cells from blood. Receptor source: a man aged 18-30 years in good health.

This clone was seen at least ten times. The V call is TRBV30, the J call TRBJ1-6, with a weak D call TRBD1 (6 bases). In germline, CDR1 is GTSNPN, CDR2 SVGIG (reference sequence). This CDR3 contains 14 residues. V was trimmed by 3 bases and J by 7 bases, leaving 13 bases between them. CDR3 sequence: CAWRDQGPNSPLHF. The CDR3 DNA sequence: TGTGCCTGGAGGGATCAGGGGCCCAATTCACCCCTCCACTTT.

This chain links TRBV6-1 with TRBJ2-5, with a tentative D call TRBD1 (6 bases). Trimming took 1 base from V and 1 from J, leaving 10 bases between them. The length of the CDR3 is 15 residues. Germline loops: CDR1 MNHNS, CDR2 SASEGT. CDR3 DNA: TGTGCCAGCAGTGAAGATTTGGGGGCCCAAGAGACCCAGTACTTC. It codes for CASSEDLGAQETQYF.

This clone was recorded a few times. The CDR3 DNA reads as TGTGCCAGCAGTTTCAGGACAGGGTCCTACAATGAGCAGTTCTTC. It specifies CASSFRTGSYNEQFF. This rearrangement joins TRBV7-8 to TRBJ2-1; TRBD1 agrees at 8 bases. Germline-derived CDR1 and CDR2 are SGHVS and FQNEAQ. The CDR3 runs 15 residues. V lost 6 bases, J lost 1 base, and 5 bases stayed unmatched. Combining the CDR3 with reference TRBV7-8 and TRBJ2-1 gives the whole variable domain GAGVSQSPRYKVAKRGQDVALRCDPISGHVSLFWYQQALGQGPEFLTYFQNEAQLDKSGLPSDRFFAERPEGSVSTLKIQRTQQEDSAVYLCASSFRTGSYNEQFFGPGTRLTVL.

CDR3 amino acids: CASSQDLQAAGGYNYGYTF. For the CDR3, the DNA is TGCGCCAGCAGCCAAGATCTACAAGCGGCAGGGGGCTATAACTATGGCTACACCTTC. The V call is TRBV4-3, the J call TRBJ1-2; 8 bases line up with TRBD1. CDR1 and CDR2 (germline): LGHNA, YSLEER. The trim removed 0 bases at V and 1 base at J, leaving 13 bases unmatched. This CDR3 has 19 residues.

This clone was seen more than once but under ten times. The chain couples TRBV7-2 to TRBJ2-5, with 7 bases matching TRBD2. The CDR3 extends over 13 amino acids. After removal of 0 bases from V and 9 bases from J, the junction contained 4 bases not matched to a gene. The germline gives CDR1 SGHTA, CDR2 FQGNSA. The CDR3 DNA reads TGTGCCAGCAGCTTAGCGACTAGCCCGTCCCAGTACTTC. Translated: CASSLATSPSQYF.

This clone was observed a handful of times. The chain is built from TRBV29-1 and TRBJ1-4; D is possibly TRBD1 (6 bases). Per germline, CDR1 SQVTM and CDR2 ANQGSEA. Trimming stripped 5 bases from V and 7 bases from J, with 23 bases between. The CDR3 extends over 16 amino acids. Here the CDR3 DNA reads TGCAGCGTTCAACTCCAGTTGGGCGGGGGCGGTGAAAAACTGTTTTTT. The encoded protein is CSVQLQLGGGGEKLFF.

This clone came up a few times. J is TRBJ1-2 and V is TRBV11-2; 7 bases agree with TRBD1. J lost 0 bases, V lost 4 bases, and 5 bases had no gene match. Germline CDR1 reads SGHAT; CDR2 reads FQNNGV. The CDR3 contains 15 residues. CDR3 coding DNA: TGTGCCAGCAGCTCCGACAGGGCCGCTAACTATGGCTACACCTTC. Translating it yields CASSSDRAANYGYTF. The full variable domain, its missing parts supplied by reference TRBV11-2 and TRBJ1-2, is EAGVAQSPRYKIIEKRQSVAFWCNPISGHATLYWYQQILGQGPKLLIQFQNNGVVDDSQLPKDRFSAERLKGVDSTLKIQPAKLEDSAVYLCASSSDRAANYGYTFGSGTRLTVV.

J is TRBJ1-4 and V is TRBV6-6; TRBD1 matches 9 bases. CDR1 and CDR2 (germline): MNHNY, SVGAGI (reference sequence). This CDR3 comprises 14 residues. Trimming cost V 4 bases and J 8 bases; bases outside gene matches: 5. The CDR3 spells CASSSGQGGEKLFF. As DNA, the CDR3 is TGTGCCAGCAGTTCGGGACAGGGCGGGGAAAAACTGTTTTTT.